This T cell receptor beta chain was observed in a study of early T cells in non-severe SARS-CoV-2 infection. This CDR3 comprises 15 residues. Per the germline V gene, CDR1 is LNHNV and CDR2 is YYDKDF (reference sequence). V lost 1 base and J 4 bases, leaving 13 bases between the germline ends. Molecules of cDNA were individually given unique molecular identifiers that were attached to them. TCRdb reprocessed the 5' RACE reads via MiXCR and lists one record per CDR3 protein. Altogether 50,000 to 65,000 distinct CDR3 sequences are present, 9.5% to 15% being singletons, with the ten largest covering less than 1.5%. Study conclusions and caveats: VDJdb matching favored anti-spike CD8 responses, missing private and CD4 specificities.

There are a few counts of this clonotype. Its antigen is not identified. This sequence was found in an adult who was a healthcare worker with PCR-confirmed SARS-CoV-2 infection or an uninfected control (not recorded which). Source material: whole blood. The chain recombines TRBV15 with TRBJ1-2; no definite D call. CDR3 sequence reads: CATSRVVGSTYGYTF. The CDR3 bases are TGTGCCACCAGCAGAGTCGTCGGTTCCACCTATGGCTACACCTTC.